What follows are 29 T cell receptor beta chains derived from one specimen sequenced in a study of shared clonotypes between healthy human individuals. Produced via immunoSEQ multiplex PCR; TCRdb's table is partial and in-frame only. The data contain around 2.5 million clones, under 95% of them singletons. The sample taken for sequencing was naive CD4+ T cells from PBMCs. This sample's subset: CD45RA+ positively selected. These receptor sequences come from a man aged 18 to 29 in good health. Some clones in this sample may be carry-over from other donors' samples.

A few counts support this clone. This chain connects TRBV12-5 to TRBJ2-1; TRBD1 aligns across 7 bases. The CDR3 consists of 17 residues. CDR1 is LGHNT, CDR2 FRNRAP, per germline. After removal of 1 base from V and 8 bases from J, the junction contained 14 bases not matched to a gene. Here the CDR3 DNA reads TGTGCTAGTGGTTTGGGCCTCGGCACGGGGCAGGGGGATGAGCAGTTCTTC. This gives the protein CASGLGLGTGQGDEQFF.

This chain connects TRBV5-1 to TRBJ2-2, with D maybe TRBD2 (6 bases). Germline V lookup: CDR1 SGHRS, CDR2 YFSETQ. The CDR3 runs 15 residues. With 4 bases removed from V and 3 bases from J, the gap between germline ends came to 13 bases. CDR3 sequence reads: CASSRWRDDTGELFF. CDR3 DNA sequence: TGCGCCAGCAGCCGGTGGAGGGATGACACCGGGGAGCTGTTTTTT.

The J gene is TRBJ1-2, the V gene TRBV28; D call uncertain. The germline V and J ends were trimmed by 5 bases and 3 bases, with 10 bases remaining between them. Germline CDR1 is MDHEN and CDR2 is SYDVKM. The CDR3 consists of 13 residues. The CDR3: CASSLRLDYGYTF. CDR3 nucleotide sequence: TGTGCCAGCAGTCTAAGGCTTGACTATGGCTACACCTTC.

This chain connects TRBV7-2 to TRBJ1-2, with D tentatively TRBD1 (6 bases). CDR1 is SGHTA, CDR2 FQGNSA, per germline. Trimming shortened V by 0 bases and J by 8 bases, and 13 bases separated the two germline ends. This CDR3 comprises 14 residues. The CDR3 DNA is TGTGCCAGCAGCTTAGCGCCGGGGGCATGGGGCTACACCTTC. Its protein is CASSLAPGAWGYTF.

The chain uses TRBV19 and TRBJ1-4; TRBD1 might be the D (5 bases). V lost 3 bases and J lost 6, with 11 bases in between. Germline CDR1 and CDR2: LNHDA and SQIVND (reference sequence). The CDR3 is 14 amino acids. Here the CDR3 reads CASSILQTDEKLFF. Written as DNA, the CDR3 is TGTGCCAGTAGTATTCTGCAGACAGATGAAAAACTGTTTTTT.

This chain uses TRBV2 with TRBJ1-2; D gene ambiguous. The V gene's germline CDR1 is SNHLY and CDR2 FYNNEI. Trimming left V 9 bases short and J 7 bases short, with 12 bases between. The CDR3 has 11 residues. CDR3 protein: CASLRSGGYTF. In DNA form, the CDR3 reads TGTGCCAGTCTCCGCTCGGGTGGCTACACCTTC.

V and J are TRBV7-9 and TRBJ2-7; D is uncertain. Germline values: CDR1 SEHNR, CDR2 FQNEAQ (reference sequence). Trimming cost V 1 base and J 3 bases, with 10 bases left between them. The CDR3 runs 14 residues. The CDR3 region has the DNA TGTGCCAGCAGCTTAGAGAGACCAGACTACGAGCAGTACTTC. Translation gives CASSLERPDYEQYF.

V gene TRBV4-2 combines with J gene TRBJ2-1; 12 nucleotides align to TRBD2. V lost 4 bases and J lost 4; bases outside the gene matches: 17. The CDR3 totals 20 residues. Germline CDR1 is LGHNA and CDR2 is YNFKEQ. CDR3 region: CASSRGLAGSYPLEYNEQFF. The DNA of the CDR3 is TGTGCCAGCAGCCGAGGACTAGCGGGATCCTATCCTTTGGAGTACAATGAGCAGTTCTTC.

The chain couples TRBV6-1 to TRBJ1-5, with D perhaps TRBD1 (5 bases). The V gene's germline CDR1 is MNHNS and CDR2 SASEGT. V was trimmed by 2 bases and J by 7 bases, leaving 15 bases between them. This CDR3 is built from 15 residues. CDR3 sequence reads: CASSERAGLWQPQHF. In DNA form, the CDR3 reads TGTGCCAGCAGTGAAAGGGCAGGGCTGTGGCAGCCCCAGCATTTT.

This sequence joins TRBV28 and TRBJ2-3; perhaps D is TRBD1 or TRBD2 (6 bases each). Germline V gives CDR1 MDHEN, CDR2 SYDVKM. V lost 6 bases to trimming and J lost 2 bases, with 15 bases between them. The CDR3 loop spans 15 amino acids. The CDR3 reads CASSLAGQNTDTQYF. The CDR3 DNA sequence: TGTGCCAGCAGCCTCGCGGGACAAAACACAGATACGCAGTATTTT.

The chain carries TRBV18 and TRBJ1-5; the match to TRBD1 covers 8 bases. The junction had 1 base not matched to a gene; V was cut back by 1 base and J by 2 bases. CDR3 length: 15 residues. CDR1 and CDR2 from the germline V gene are KGHSH and LQKENI. CDR3 in DNA: TGTGCCAGCTCACCACTGGACAGGGGCAATCAGCCCCAGCATTTT. This codes for CASSPLDRGNQPQHF.

The genes are TRBV28 and TRBJ1-5, with D perhaps matching TRBD1 (5 bases). This CDR3 has 15 residues. Trimming shortened V by 2 bases and J by 8 bases, and 16 bases separated the two germline ends. The germline V gene encodes CDR1 MDHEN and CDR2 SYDVKM. CDR3 sequence reads: CASSLVAGWGEPQHF. DNA for the CDR3: TGTGCCAGCAGTTTAGTGGCCGGGTGGGGGGAGCCCCAGCATTTT.

This clone was seen just once. The chain couples TRBV6-5 to TRBJ2-7, with a tentative D call TRBD1 (5 bases). The CDR3 covers 14 residues. Germline lookup yields CDR1 MNHEY and CDR2 SVGAGI. Trimming left V 2 bases short and J 4 bases short, with 12 bases between. DNA of the CDR3: TGTGCCAGCAGTTACCCGTTGGGGCCATACGAGCAGTACTTC. Its translation is CASSYPLGPYEQYF.

The chain joins TRBV29-1 to TRBJ1-6; D possibly corresponds to TRBD1 (5 bases). V dropped 7 bases and J dropped 7 bases, with 14 bases sitting between them. Germline V gene data show CDR1 as SQVTM and CDR2 as ANQGSEA. This CDR3 is 13 amino acids long. The CDR3 coding sequence is TGCAGCGCGTCGCGGGGGGAAAATTCACCCCTCCACTTT. Translating gives CSASRGENSPLHF.

This clone occurred once. The chain has TRBV4-3 and TRBJ2-1; D assignment may be TRBD1 or TRBD2 (6 bases each). V shed 4 bases and J shed 2 bases, with 18 bases lying between them. Germline V gives CDR1 LGHNA, CDR2 YSLEER. The CDR3 has 17 amino acids. CDR3 DNA: TGCGCCAGCAGCCTCAGACTAGGCCGGGACACCTACAATGAGCAGTTCTTC. Its translation is CASSLRLGRDTYNEQFF.

This clone was detected only a few times. Other DNA sequences from this sample encode an identical CDR3 as well. The chain recombines TRBV2 with TRBJ2-5; D is undetermined. This CDR3 is 11 amino acids long. Germline V gene lookup returns CDR1 SNHLY and CDR2 FYNNEI. Trimming shortened V by 6 bases and J by 2 bases, and 4 bases separated the two germline ends. The CDR3 is CASSYQETQYF. The CDR3 DNA sequence: TGTGCCAGCAGCTATCAAGAGACCCAGTACTTC.

V is TRBV5-1 and J is TRBJ1-1; D remains unclear. The CDR3 runs to 15 residues. V was clipped by 4 bases and J by 4 bases, with 17 bases between them. CDR1 SGHRS and CDR2 YFSETQ come from the germline V gene. CDR3 sequence reads: CASSPPGHWGTEAFF. In DNA form, the CDR3 reads TGCGCCAGCAGCCCACCGGGTCACTGGGGCACTGAAGCTTTCTTT.

This CDR3 is CASSDSGGRINEQYF. CDR3 nucleotide sequence: TGTGCCAGCAGTGACTCGGGCGGGAGAATCAACGAGCAGTACTTC. This chain links TRBV2 with TRBJ2-7; TRBD2 matches at 7 bases. From germline, CDR1 is SNHLY and CDR2 FYNNEI. The CDR3 is 15 amino acids. The V segment lost 3 bases and the J segment 5 bases; nucleotides outside the gene matches: 10.

The gene calls are TRBV18 and TRBJ2-1, with D unclear. V was trimmed by 2 bases and J by 5 bases, leaving 10 bases between them. The CDR3 spans 14 residues. CDR1 and CDR2 (germline): KGHSH, LQKENI. Here the CDR3 reads CASSPTLSDNEQFF. The CDR3 nucleotides read TGTGCCAGCTCACCAACCTTATCGGACAATGAGCAGTTCTTC.

The chain carries TRBV28 and TRBJ2-1, with TRBD1 as a possible D gene (6 bases). Germline V gene sequence: CDR1 MDHEN, CDR2 SYDVKM. V was cut by 4 bases and J by 3 bases, with 16 bases left in between. The CDR3 sequence is 16 residues long. The CDR3 region is CASSSLQGQDYNEQFF. The DNA of the CDR3 is TGTGCCAGCAGTTCACTACAGGGCCAGGACTACAATGAGCAGTTCTTC.

The gene calls are TRBV28 and TRBJ2-7; D may correspond to TRBD1 or TRBD2 (6 bases each). Trimming took off 11 bases at V and 2 bases at J, with 13 bases between the two ends. The CDR3 consists of 12 residues. Looked up from germline, CDR1 is MDHEN and CDR2 is SYDVKM. Written as DNA, the CDR3 is TGTGCCGCAGTAGGGGGGCCCTACGAGCAGTACTTC. Translating gives CAAVGGPYEQYF.

This chain links TRBV15 with TRBJ2-5; D is unresolved. V was pared by 0 bases and J by 2 bases, with 13 bases between. There are 16 residues in the CDR3. Germline CDR1 and CDR2: LNHNV and YYDKDF (reference sequence). Here the CDR3 DNA reads TGTGCCACCAGCAGAGATTACGAACAGCGTCAAGAGACCCAGTACTTC. Protein sequence: CATSRDYEQRQETQYF.

The chain joins TRBV29-1 to TRBJ1-3; D is unresolved. The CDR3 sequence is 14 residues long. Germline V CDR1 and CDR2: SQVTM, ANQGSEA. V lost 2 bases, J lost 4 bases, and 12 bases lay in between. Here the CDR3 reads CSVELVESGNTIYF. In nucleotides, the CDR3 is TGCAGCGTTGAACTAGTGGAGTCCGGAAACACCATATATTTT.

Remarks on this clone: The sample carries other DNA sequences with the same CDR3. The chain employs TRBV28 and TRBJ1-2; D is unclear. Germline V gene data show CDR1 as MDHEN and CDR2 as SYDVKM. The CDR3 covers 12 residues. V dropped 2 bases and J dropped 8 bases, with 9 bases sitting between them. DNA for the CDR3: TGTGCCAGCAGTTTACCCGGTCTGGGCTACACCTTC. Translated: CASSLPGLGYTF.

The DNA of the CDR3 is TGTGCCAGCAGCCCAGGGGGCAGGGACCGAGAGACCCAGTACTTC. Its translation is CASSPGGRDRETQYF. This sequence joins TRBV27 and TRBJ2-5; TRBD1 matches at 8 bases. Germline lookup yields CDR1 MNHEY and CDR2 SMNVEV (reference sequence). The CDR3 contains 15 residues. V lost 6 bases to trimming and J lost 4 bases; unmatched junction nucleotides: 10.

The V call is TRBV27, the J call TRBJ1-2; the match to TRBD1 covers 7 bases. CDR3 length: 14 residues. V was pared by 5 bases and J by 5 bases, with 8 bases of the junction left unmatched. Germline values: CDR1 MNHEY, CDR2 SMNVEV (reference sequence). In DNA, the CDR3 is TGTGCCAGCAGTGCCACGGGACAGCTATATGGCTACACCTTC. This encodes CASSATGQLYGYTF.

Concerning this clone itself: This sample includes further DNA sequences coding for the same CDR3. The chain uses TRBV6-6 and TRBJ2-7; D assignment may be TRBD1 or TRBD2 (6 bases each). Looked up from germline, CDR1 is MNHNY and CDR2 is SVGAGI (reference sequence). The CDR3 contains 14 residues. Trimming pared 2 bases from V and 2 bases from J, leaving 10 bases between. CDR3 bases: TGTGCCAGCAGTTACGGGGGGCGGGCCTACGAGCAGTACTTC. Protein product: CASSYGGRAYEQYF.

V usage is TRBV5-1 and J usage is TRBJ1-6; D gene uncertain. Trimming cost V 0 bases and J 10 bases, with 11 bases left between them. Germline CDR1 SGHRS, CDR2 YFSETQ. The CDR3 contains 14 residues. CDR3 sequence (DNA): TGCGCCAGCAGCTTGGCCGATTCTCTGTCACCCCTCCACTTT. Amino acid sequence: CASSLADSLSPLHF.

The chain has TRBV15 and TRBJ2-1; the D gene is possibly TRBD1 (5 bases). Germline V gene lookup returns CDR1 LNHNV and CDR2 YYDKDF (reference sequence). This CDR3 is 16 amino acids long. Trimming left V 3 bases short and J 0 bases short, with 12 bases between. CDR3 bases: TGTGCCACCAGCAGGGGGCCGGTTTCCTCCTACAATGAGCAGTTCTTC. This gives the protein CATSRGPVSSYNEQFF.